This T cell receptor beta chain was found in a study of shared clonotypes between healthy human individuals. CDR1 and CDR2 (germline): PRHDT, FYEKMQ (reference sequence). The CDR3 loop spans 18 amino acids. Losses at the gene ends were 5 bases for V and 4 bases for J; bases not matched to a gene: 13. Positively selected for CCR7, the CD45RO-negative cells used as naive CD8 cells excluded terminally differentiated effector memory CD45RA+ cells. Using immunoSEQ multiplex PCR, the repertoire was profiled, and TCRdb retains in-frame clones only, with some absent. The sample contains about 2.1 million clones, roughly 93% of which appear only once.

Sequenced: naive CD8+ T cells from PBMCs. The rearrangement links TRBV13 to TRBJ2-5; 13 bases align to TRBD2. The source is a man aged 18 to 30 in good health. Some clones in this sample may be carry-over from other donors' samples. The DNA of the CDR3 is TGTGCCAGCAGCCCCCTGGGACTAGCGGGACCAGCAGGAGAGACCCAGTACTTC. Translation gives CASSPLGLAGPAGETQYF.